A selection of T cell receptor beta chains follows, all from one sample in a study of early T cells in non-severe SARS-CoV-2 infection. TCRdb called the 5' RACE reads again in MiXCR, with one record for every CDR3 protein. Found here are more than 75,000 distinct CDR3 sequences, roughly an eighth of them singletons; the top ten hold about 6.4%. Source material: whole blood. All receptors derive from an adult who was a healthcare worker with PCR-confirmed SARS-CoV-2 infection or an uninfected control (not recorded which). Both conserved end residues are part of each CDR3. D genes are given only for firm matches. Only some rows state a clone size, as once, few, many or a class for expanded clones.

j_call,clone_size,v_call,d_call,cdr3_aa,cdr3_nt
TRBJ1-2,.,TRBV3-1,.,CASSLSDASYGYTF,TGTGCCAGCAGCTTATCCGACGCGAGCTATGGCTACACCTTC
TRBJ2-7,.,TRBV28,TRBD1,CASSFPAQGVYEQYF,TGTGCCAGCAGTTTTCCAGCGCAGGGGGTTTACGAGCAGTACTTC
TRBJ1-2,many,TRBV12-3/TRBV12-4,.,CASSLEGDYGYTF,TGTGCCAGCAGTTTAGAGGGAGACTATGGCTACACCTTC
TRBJ2-1,.,TRBV7-9,.,CASSAGLLPLLTNEQFF,TGTGCCAGCAGCGCAGGACTTCTGCCCCTTCTTACCAATGAGCAGTTCTTC
TRBJ2-1,many,TRBV18,.,CASSPSPGESRAF,TGTGCCAGCTCGCCCTCCCCGGGAGAATCCCGCGCGTTC
TRBJ1-2,many,TRBV5-6,TRBD1,CASSAGTGGYYGYTF,TGTGCCAGCAGCGCTGGGACAGGGGGTTATTATGGCTACACCTTC
TRBJ1-2,few,TRBV19,TRBD1,CASSMRGQGLYGYTF,TGTGCCAGTAGTATGAGGGGGCAGGGGCTCTATGGCTACACCTTC
TRBJ1-5,.,TRBV9,.,CASSVEGGGNQPQHF,TGTGCCAGCAGCGTGGAGGGTGGGGGCAATCAGCCCCAGCATTTT
TRBJ1-5,.,TRBV2,.,CASSLAQGYGQPQHF,TGTGCCAGCAGTTTAGCACAGGGTTACGGGCAGCCCCAGCATTTT
TRBJ2-7,few,TRBV29-1,.,CSVENGNEQYF,TGCAGCGTTGAAAACGGGAACGAGCAGTACTTC
TRBJ1-1,.,TRBV7-3,.,CASSPVDDTEAFF,TGTGCCAGCAGCCCCGTGGATGACACTGAAGCTTTCTTT
TRBJ2-6,many,TRBV28,.,CASSLSETTPSGANVLTF,TGTGCCAGCAGTTTATCAGAAACTACCCCCTCTGGGGCCAACGTCCTGACTTTC
TRBJ1-4,few,TRBV20-1,TRBD1,CSARVNRGRNEKLFF,TGCAGTGCTAGAGTGAACAGGGGGAGAAATGAAAAACTGTTTTTT
TRBJ1-5,many,TRBV19,TRBD1,CASSPDRGGQPQHF,TGTGCCAGTAGCCCCGACAGGGGAGGGCAGCCCCAGCATTTT
TRBJ2-7,.,TRBV4-2,.,CASSRRHDNFYEQYF,TGTGCCAGCAGCCGGAGACACGACAACTTCTACGAGCAGTACTTC
TRBJ2-3,few,TRBV18,TRBD1,CASSPSTGTGGGTDTQYF,TGTGCCAGCTCACCATCTACCGGGACAGGGGGTGGAACAGATACGCAGTATTTT
TRBJ2-2,few,TRBV18,TRBD2,CASSPQSLAGTGELFF,TGTGCCAGCTCACCACAGTCACTAGCGGGGACCGGGGAGCTGTTTTTT
TRBJ2-5,.,TRBV4-2,.,CASSPNAAAMETQYF,TGTGCCAGCAGCCCTAATGCCGCGGCGATGGAGACCCAGTACTTC
TRBJ1-4,many,TRBV20-1,TRBD1,CSVIVGTGSGNEKLFF,TGCAGTGTCATAGTGGGGACAGGGTCGGGTAATGAAAAACTGTTTTTT